This T cell receptor (beta chain) was retrieved from a study of T cells in Graves' hyperthyroidism and ophthalmopathy. Amplification of TCR beta CDR3 regions was performed using RNA transcripts as template. The study used the HTBI primer set for a first-round RT-PCR of the TCR CDR3. MiXCR was run by TCRdb on the multiplex PCR reads, yielding one entry per CDR3 protein. The table records over 450,000 distinct CDR3 sequences, 17% of them present only once. This clonotype was detected ten times or more. The V gene's germline CDR1 is SEHNR and CDR2 FQNEAQ (reference sequence). The CDR3 spans 18 residues. V was clipped by 3 bases and J by 0 bases, with 18 bases between them.

The receptor was derived from a woman aged 18 to 35 with Graves' ophthalmopathy. Specimen: blood. V is TRBV7-9 and J is TRBJ2-1; D may match TRBD1 or TRBD2 (5 bases each). Here the CDR3 reads CASSFSSGPLSSYNEQFF. The CDR3 coding sequence is TGTGCCAGCAGCTTTTCTTCGGGACCTCTGAGCTCCTACAATGAGCAGTTCTTC. Looking up the rest from reference TRBV7-9 and TRBJ2-1 gives the full variable domain: DTGVSQNPRHKITKRGQNVTFRCDPISEHNRLYWYRQTLGQGPEFLTYFQNEAQLEKSRLLSDRFSAERPKGSFSTLEIQRTEQGDSAMYLCASSFSSGPLSSYNEQFFGPGTRLTVL.